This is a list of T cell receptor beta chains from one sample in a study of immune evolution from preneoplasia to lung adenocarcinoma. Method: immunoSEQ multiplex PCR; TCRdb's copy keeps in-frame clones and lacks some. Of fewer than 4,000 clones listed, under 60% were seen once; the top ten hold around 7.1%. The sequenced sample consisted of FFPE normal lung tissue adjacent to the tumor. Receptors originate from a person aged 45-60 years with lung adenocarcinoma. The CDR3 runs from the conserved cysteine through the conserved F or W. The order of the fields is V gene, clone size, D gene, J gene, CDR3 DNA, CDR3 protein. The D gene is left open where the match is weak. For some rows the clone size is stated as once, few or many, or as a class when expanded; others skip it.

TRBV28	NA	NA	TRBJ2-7	TGTGCCAGCAGTGGGGAGCAGGAAACCTACGAGCAGTACTTC	CASSGEQETYEQYF
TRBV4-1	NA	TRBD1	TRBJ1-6	TGCGCCAGCAGCAGGGGACAGGGCGATAATTCACCCCTCCACTTT	CASSRGQGDNSPLHF
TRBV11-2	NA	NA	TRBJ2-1	TGTGCCAGCAGCTTAGAAACGCAGGGGAGCTACAATGAGCAGTTCTTC	CASSLETQGSYNEQFF
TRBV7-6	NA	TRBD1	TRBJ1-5	TGTGCCAGCAGCAGGGGGACAGGGAATCAGCCCCAGCATTTT	CASSRGTGNQPQHF
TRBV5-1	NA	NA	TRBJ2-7	TGCGCCAGCAGCTTGACTCGTCAGGGTGGCGAGCAGTACTTC	CASSLTRQGGEQYF
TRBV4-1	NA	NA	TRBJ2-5	TGCGCCAGCAGCCAGTCTCCGGGACAACAAGAGACCCAGTACTTC	CASSQSPGQQETQYF
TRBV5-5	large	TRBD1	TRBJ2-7	TGTGCCAGCAGTGGACAGGGGGTTGTCGAGCAGTACTTC	CASSGQGVVEQYF
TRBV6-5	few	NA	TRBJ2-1	TGTGCCAGCAGTAGAAGTCCGGGGGACTACAATGAGCAGTTCTTC	CASSRSPGDYNEQFF
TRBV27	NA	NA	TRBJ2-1	TGTGCCAGCAGTTTATCGCCCTACATCTCCTACAATGAGCAGTTCTTC	CASSLSPYISYNEQFF
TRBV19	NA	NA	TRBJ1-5	TGTGCCAGTAGAGATCAGGGGAGAAGGCAGCCCCAGCATTTT	CASRDQGRRQPQHF
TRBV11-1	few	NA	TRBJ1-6	TGTGCCAGCAGCTTAGTTGAGGGGTCGAATTCACCCCTCCACTTT	CASSLVEGSNSPLHF
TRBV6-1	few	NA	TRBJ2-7	TGTGCCAGCAGTGAAACAGTGGGGGGGCAGGCAAGTTACGAGCAGTACTTC	CASSETVGGQASYEQYF
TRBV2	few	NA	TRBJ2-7	TGTGCCAGTTTCCCGGCCCCAGGGTACAACGAGCAGTACTTC	CASFPAPGYNEQYF
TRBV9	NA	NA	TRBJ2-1	TGTGCCAGCAGCGTAGCCGGGGGCCCCTACAATGAGCAGTTCTTC	CASSVAGGPYNEQFF
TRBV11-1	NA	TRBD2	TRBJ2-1	TGTGCCAGCAGCTTTGGGACTAGCGGGTACAATGAGCAGTTCTTC	CASSFGTSGYNEQFF
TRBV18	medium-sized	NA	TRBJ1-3	TGTGCCAGCTCACCACCAAGTCAGGGAGTTGGAAACACCATATATTTT	CASSPPSQGVGNTIYF
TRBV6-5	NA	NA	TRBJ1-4	TGTGCCAGCAGTTACTCCTATGCAACTAATGAAAAACTGTTTTTT	CASSYSYATNEKLFF
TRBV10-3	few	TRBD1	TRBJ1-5	TGTGCCATCAGTGAGGTACAGGGGGCCGATCAGCCCCAGCATTTT	CAISEVQGADQPQHF
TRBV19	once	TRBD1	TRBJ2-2	TGTGCCAGCGACAGGGATGGATCCGGGGAGCTGTTTTTT	CASDRDGSGELFF
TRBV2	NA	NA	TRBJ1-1	TGTGCCAGCCGGGGGCGGAACACTGAAGCTTTCTTT	CASRGRNTEAFF
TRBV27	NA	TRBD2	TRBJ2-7	TGTGCCAGCGGGATAAGCGGGAGATTCGCCTACGAGCAGTACTTC	CASGISGRFAYEQYF
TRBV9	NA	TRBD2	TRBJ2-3	TGTGCCAGCAGCCTAGCGGGGGGGAGGCTAGATACGCAGTATTTT	CASSLAGGRLDTQYF
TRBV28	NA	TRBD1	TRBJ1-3	TGTGCCAGCAGCCCCGGGACAGGCTCTGGAAACACCATATATTTT	CASSPGTGSGNTIYF
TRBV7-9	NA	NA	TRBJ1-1	TGTGCCAGCAGCTTACGCCCCGGCACTGAAGCTTTCTTT	CASSLRPGTEAFF